This TCR beta chain is drawn from a study of molecular identifiers for immune sequencing clone quantification. This clonotype was counted at least ten times. Antigen unknown. TCRdb re-called the PCR reads through MiXCR, storing one row per CDR3 protein. The sample has about 640,000 distinct CDR3 sequences, less than 20% seen once. V dropped 3 bases and J dropped 7 bases, with 25 bases sitting between them. CDR1 LGHNA and CDR2 YSLEER come from the germline V gene. CDR3 length: 18 residues. Study outcomes and limitations: Highly expanded clone sizes could be underestimated by identical TCR molecules sharing a barcode.

The gene calls are TRBV4-3 and TRBJ2-1; TRBD1 might be the D (6 bases). Sequencing was carried out using naive CD8+ T cells from blood, with Jurkat cell RNA spiked in. Indicated subset: FACS-sorted CD8+CD4-CCR7+CD45RA+ naive T cells. This clonotype was sampled from a human donor in good health. Some libraries in this study had Jurkat cell RNA spiked in. CDR3 sequence: CASSQDRSQGFALNEQFF. In nucleotides, the CDR3 is TGCGCCAGCAGCCAGGATAGGTCACAGGGTTTTGCCCTAAATGAGCAGTTCTTC.